This T cell receptor (beta chain) derives from a study of T cells in Graves' hyperthyroidism and ophthalmopathy. About the research overall: Blood from the periphery was taken at initial diagnosis, before any treatment. Study observations and caveats: A model using 13 V-J features told ophthalmopathy apart from stable hyperthyroidism.

The CDR3 has 14 amino acids. V was trimmed by 4 bases and J by 2 bases, leaving 11 bases between them. The germline gives CDR1 SGHTS, CDR2 YDEGEE. From RNA transcripts, TCR beta CDR3 regions were amplified. The TCR CDR3 was amplified in a first-round RT-PCR using the HTBI primer set. In TCRdb, the multiplex PCR reads were re-called with MiXCR into one record per CDR3 protein. The data show fewer than 450,000 distinct CDR3 sequences, roughly 17% seen once. In its sample, this clonotype was seen a few times. Its antigen is not known. Before ophthalmopathy appeared, progressors gave blood at initial hyperthyroidism diagnosis. The authors took PBMCs from 10 ml fresh peripheral blood.

The specimen sequenced was blood. The chain combines TRBV5-8 with TRBJ2-3; D may be TRBD1 (5 bases). This TCR was sampled from a woman in her thirties with Graves' hyperthyroidism that later progressed to Graves' ophthalmopathy. CDR3 nucleotide sequence: TGTGCCAGCAGCCCGGCAGGGTACACAGATACGCAGTATTTT. It translates to CASSPAGYTDTQYF.